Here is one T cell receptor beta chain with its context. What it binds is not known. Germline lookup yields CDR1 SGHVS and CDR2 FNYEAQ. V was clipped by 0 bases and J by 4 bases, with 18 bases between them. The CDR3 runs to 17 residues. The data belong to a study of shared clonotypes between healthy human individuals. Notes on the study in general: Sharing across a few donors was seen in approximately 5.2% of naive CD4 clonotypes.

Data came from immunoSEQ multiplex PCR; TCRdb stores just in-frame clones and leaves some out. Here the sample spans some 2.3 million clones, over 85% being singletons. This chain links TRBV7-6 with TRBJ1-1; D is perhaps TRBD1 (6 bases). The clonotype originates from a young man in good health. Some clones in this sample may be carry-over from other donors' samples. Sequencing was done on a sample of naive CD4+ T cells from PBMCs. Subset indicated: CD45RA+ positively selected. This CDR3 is CASSLAGGTGYGTEAFF. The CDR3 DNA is TGTGCCAGCAGCTTAGCGGGGGGAACAGGGTATGGCACTGAAGCTTTCTTT. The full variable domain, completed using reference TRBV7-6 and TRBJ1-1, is GAGVSQSPRYKVTKRGQDVALRCDPISGHVSLYWYRQALGQGPEFLTYFNYEAQQDKSGLPNDRFSAERPEGSISTLTIQRTEQRDSAMYRCASSLAGGTGYGTEAFFGQGTRLTVV.